This T cell receptor (beta chain) was captured in a study of molecular identifiers for immune sequencing clone quantification. Study-wide background: In replicates, RNA from approximately 20,000 or 98,000 naive CD8 cells was divided five ways and four parts were sequenced. Study results and limitations: Clones with over 20 RNA copies captured over 97% of effector molecules but under 1% of naive ones.

Trimming cost V 2 bases and J 1 base; bases outside gene matches: 8. This CDR3 has 18 amino acids. This clonotype was observed a few times. No antigen is known for it. MiXCR, run by TCRdb on the PCR reads, gives a single entry per CDR3 protein. The data hold about 640,000 distinct CDR3 sequences, with 15% to 20% observed a single time. Naive CD8 libraries were made from around 18,000 to 910,000 sorted cells, and they used 10%, 30% or 50% RNA. This TCR was recovered from a human donor in good health. Some libraries in this study had Jurkat cell RNA spiked in. Material: naive CD8+ T cells from blood, with Jurkat cell RNA spiked in. Subset in this sample: FACS-sorted CD8+CD4-CCR7+CD45RA+ naive T cells. This chain joins TRBV12-3 or TRBV12-4 and TRBJ2-3, with TRBD2 matching 11 bases. The CDR3, as DNA: TGTGCCAGCAGTTTATTTATAGCGGGGGGGCCGGGCACAGATACGCAGTATTTT. It is translated as CASSLFIAGGPGTDTQYF.